This T cell receptor (beta chain) is from a study of siplizumab effects on memory and regulatory T cells. General study points: Alloreactive sequences tracing back to unstimulated CD4+ memory cells fell significantly with siplizumab. Proof of suppressive function in proliferating Tregs from siplizumab cultures was not established.

The CDR3 contains 14 residues. From germline, CDR1 is SGHVS and CDR2 FQNEAQ. Between the trimmed V and J ends, which lost 0 bases and 7 bases, there was a span of 12 bases. Comments on this clone: Its antigen remains unknown.

Generated by immunoSEQ multiplex PCR, the TCRdb table keeps only in-frame clones and is missing some. The sample holds roughly 97,000 clones; roughly 92% are singletons and the top ten take approximately 0.62%. Sequenced sample: Tregs sorted from blood. The sequence was obtained from a human donor in good health. The V call is TRBV7-8, the J call TRBJ2-5; D is possibly TRBD2 (6 bases). CDR3 sequence: CASSLARAEGTQYF. The CDR3 DNA is TGTGCCAGCAGCTTAGCGCGGGCGGAGGGGACCCAGTACTTC.